These 29 T cell receptor beta chains originate from one sample sequenced in a study of T cells after yellow fever vaccination (dated by TCRdb to about 2019). The library was obtained by 5' RACE. The sequencer listed for this sample is Illumina HiSeq 2500. In TCRdb, the public reads were trimmed at Q25 with fastp and aligned with MiXCR, with productive beta chains retained. Rows are combined by CDR3 protein, so each entry shows the most common genes and DNA. The sample table contains about 320,000 distinct CDR3 sequences; only one count was recorded for around 6.8% of them. The top ten clones comprise roughly a sixth of the sample. The sample's treatment or condition label is to be understood as: live attenuated yellow fever vaccine strain. This specimen was PBMCs, taken approximately 47 days after the first yellow fever vaccination. The receptors shown here come from a young man who received the YFV17D yellow fever vaccine.

This clonotype was seen only a few times. The chain links TRBV28 to TRBJ1-6; D remains ambiguous. V shed 6 bases and J shed 9 bases, with 15 bases lying between them. Germline CDR1 and CDR2: MDHEN and SYDVKM. There are 14 residues in the CDR3. The CDR3 loop is CASRSWEESSPLHF. The CDR3 DNA is TGTGCCAGCAGGTCTTGGGAGGAAAGTTCACCCCTCCACTTT.

The sample holds a few counts of this clonotype. This sequence joins TRBV30 and TRBJ1-2; TRBD1 is a possible D gene (5 bases). CDR1 is GTSNPN and CDR2 is SVGIG in the germline V gene (reference sequence). This CDR3 has 12 amino acids. The V end was cut by 6 bases, the J end by 4 bases, with 12 bases between. The CDR3 bases are TGTGCCTGTAATTCGGGACTCTATGGCTACACCTTC. Residues: CACNSGLYGYTF.

The chain employs TRBV6-4 and TRBJ2-1, with D tentatively TRBD1 or TRBD2 (6 bases each). V shed 3 bases and J shed 4 bases, with 7 bases lying between them. Germline-derived CDR1 and CDR2 are MRHNA and SNTAGT. CDR3 length equals 13 residues. CDR3 sequence (DNA): TGTGCCAGCAGTGAAGGGGGGTACAATGAGCAGTTCTTC. It specifies CASSEGGYNEQFF.

This clonotype was counted only a few times. V usage is TRBV5-8 and J usage is TRBJ1-1, with D tentatively TRBD1 (5 bases). Germline CDR1 is SGHTS and CDR2 is YDEGEE. The V end lost 5 bases, the J end lost 6 bases, and 14 bases lay between the germline ends. The CDR3 is made up of 13 amino acids. CDR3 in DNA: TGTGCCAGCAGGCGGCTCAGGGTCCCTGAAGCTTTCTTT. This encodes CASRRLRVPEAFF.

This clonotype was picked up many times. The J gene is TRBJ2-7, the V gene TRBV6-4, with D perhaps matching TRBD2 (5 bases). Germline values: CDR1 MRHNA, CDR2 SNTAGT. Trimming removed 6 bases at V and 2 bases at J, with 29 bases between. CDR3 length: 19 amino acids. CDR3 protein: CASSLVRAAWRNGAYEQYV. CDR3 bases: TGTGCCAGCAGCCTAGTTCGTGCCGCGTGGAGGAACGGCGCCTACGAGCAGTACGTC.

V and J are TRBV19 and TRBJ2-7, with a possible D match to TRBD1 (6 bases). This CDR3 has 14 amino acids. Germline V gives CDR1 LNHDA, CDR2 SQIVND (reference sequence). V was clipped by 4 bases and J by 2 bases, with 12 bases between them. This chain's CDR3 is CASSTPGQPYEQYF. CDR3 DNA: TGTGCCAGTAGTACGCCGGGACAACCCTACGAGCAGTACTTC.

This clonotype was seen more than once but under ten times. V usage is TRBV3-1 and J usage is TRBJ1-1; D unclear. This CDR3 spans 12 amino acids. The V and J ends lost 1 base and 10 bases respectively, with 10 bases between them. From germline, CDR1 is LGHDT and CDR2 YNNKEL (reference sequence). CDR3 residues: CASSQGTRRAFF. CDR3 bases: TGTGCCAGCAGCCAAGGGACCCGGAGAGCTTTCTTT.

This clonotype occurred a few times. V is TRBV20-1 and J is TRBJ2-3; tentative D call: TRBD1 (5 bases). Germline assignment: CDR1 DFQATT and CDR2 SNEGSKA (reference sequence). CDR3 length: 17 amino acids. V dropped 0 bases and J dropped 0 bases, with 16 bases sitting between them. The chain's CDR3 is CSAREFLGRPSTDTQYF. The DNA of the CDR3 is TGCAGTGCTAGAGAGTTTTTGGGGCGTCCGAGCACAGATACGCAGTATTTT.

This chain joins TRBV7-2 and TRBJ1-6, with D tentatively TRBD1 (6 bases). CDR3 length: 14 residues. Germline CDR1 SGHTA, CDR2 FQGNSA. V was pared by 3 bases and J by 10 bases, with 13 bases between. The CDR3 loop reads CASSFQGSESPLHF. DNA for the CDR3: TGTGCCAGCAGCTTCCAGGGGTCGGAGTCACCCCTCCACTTT.

The chain carries TRBV9 and TRBJ1-3; TRBD1 aligns across 8 bases. The length of the CDR3 is 14 residues. Trimming cost V 4 bases and J 3 bases; bases outside gene matches: 3. The germline V gene has CDR1 SGDLS and CDR2 YYNGEE. CDR3 sequence reads: CASSTGTGGNTIYF. The CDR3 DNA reads TGTGCCAGCAGCACCGGGACAGGTGGAAACACCATATATTTT.

This chain uses TRBV7-2 with TRBJ2-5, with a tentative D call TRBD2 (5 bases). Trimming took 0 bases from V and 5 from J, leaving 10 bases between them. Looked up from germline, CDR1 is SGHTA and CDR2 is FQGNSA. The length of the CDR3 is 14 residues. The DNA of the CDR3 is TGTGCCAGCAGCTTAGCCCTACTAGTGGAGACCCAGTACTTC. Protein product: CASSLALLVETQYF. The entire variable domain, with the rest obtained from reference TRBV7-2 and TRBJ2-5, is as follows: GAGVSQSPSNKVTEKGKDVELRCDPISGHTALYWYRQSLGQGLEFLIYFQGNSAPDKSGLPSDRFSAERTGGSVSTLTIQRTQQEDSAVYLCASSLALLVETQYFGPGTRLLVL.

This clonotype was seen ten or more times. The rearrangement links TRBV4-1 to TRBJ1-1, with no clear D. V lost 4 bases and J 0 bases, leaving 6 bases between the germline ends. CDR1 MGHRA and CDR2 YSYEKL come from the germline V gene. CDR3 size: 13 residues. This CDR3 is CASSPRVNTEAFF. The CDR3, as DNA: TGCGCCAGCAGCCCTAGGGTGAACACTGAAGCTTTCTTT.

This clonotype has just a few counts. This chain joins TRBV12-3 or TRBV12-4 and TRBJ2-3; 11 nucleotides align to TRBD2. The CDR3 totals 16 residues. V shed 4 bases, J shed 14 bases, and the junction held 17 bases outside the gene matches. The CDR3 bases are TGTGCCAGCAGTTCAACTAGCGGGGGCCGACTCTACCTCGTGTATTTT. Its translation: CASSSTSGGRLYLVYF.

This clonotype was counted only a few times. The chain carries TRBV25-1 and TRBJ2-5; 7 nucleotides match TRBD2. The CDR3 totals 18 residues. Germline values: CDR1 MGHDK, CDR2 SYGVNS. The ends lost 1 base at V and 1 base at J; junction bases unmatched: 12. The CDR3: CASSESPLMTSPQETQYF. CDR3 bases: TGTGCCAGCAGTGAATCCCCACTCATGACTAGCCCCCAAGAGACCCAGTACTTC.

In its sample, this clonotype was seen a few times. This chain links TRBV25-1 with TRBJ1-5; D is unclear. V lost 3 bases to trimming and J lost 0 bases, with 3 bases between them. Germline V gene data show CDR1 as MGHDK and CDR2 as SYGVNS. This CDR3 has 13 residues. The DNA for the CDR3 is TGTGCCAGCAGTGACCATAGCAATCAGCCCCAGCATTTT. Its protein product is CASSDHSNQPQHF.

This clonotype was observed a handful of times. V and J are TRBV2 and TRBJ2-7; TRBD2 might be the D (6 bases). V dropped 7 bases and J dropped 3 bases, with 19 bases sitting between them. Germline CDR1 and CDR2: SNHLY and FYNNEI. CDR3 length equals 15 residues. The CDR3 loop is CASKEGPSVDYEQYV. CDR3 DNA: TGTGCCAGCAAGGAGGGCCCCTCGGTGGACTACGAGCAGTACGTC.

Only a few counts were recorded for this clonotype. The chain recombines TRBV7-2 with TRBJ2-2, with TRBD2 identical over 7 bases. Germline V gene sequence: CDR1 SGHTA, CDR2 FQGNSA. Losses at the gene ends were 5 bases for V and 7 bases for J; bases not matched to a gene: 13. This CDR3 has 16 amino acids. The CDR3 sequence: CASSAPRGGMDGELFF. The CDR3 nucleotides read TGTGCCAGCAGCGCTCCCCGCGGGGGTATGGACGGGGAGCTGTTTTTT.

This clonotype was counted only a few times. The chain is built from TRBV21-1 and TRBJ2-4; TRBD1 reflects the table's D call only, with no check against the DNA. TRBV21-1 is a listed pseudogene. The CDR3 is 12 amino acids. CDR3 sequence: CASSKLGAIQYF. CDR3 DNA: TGTGCCAGCAGCAAATTAGGGGCCATTCAGTACTTC.

This rearrangement joins TRBV4-3 to TRBJ1-4; D perhaps matches TRBD1 (5 bases). CDR1 and CDR2 from the germline V gene are LGHNA and YSLEER. The CDR3 has 16 amino acids. V shed 1 base and J shed 4 bases, with 13 bases lying between them. The CDR3 region has the DNA TGCGCCAGCAGCCAAGCGTCGCCGAGGGGTAATGAAAAACTGTTTTTT. It is translated as CASSQASPRGNEKLFF.

V is TRBV2 and J is TRBJ1-3; D is possibly TRBD1 (6 bases). This CDR3 spans 16 amino acids. Between the trimmed V and J ends, which lost 6 bases and 4 bases, there was a span of 19 bases. Germline V lookup: CDR1 SNHLY, CDR2 FYNNEI. The CDR3 nucleotides are TGTGCCAGCAGCCAGATCGACAGGCCGGTGGGAAACACCATATATTTT. Protein sequence: CASSQIDRPVGNTIYF.

Only a few counts were recorded for this clonotype. V is TRBV7-2 and J is TRBJ2-1; D might be TRBD1 (5 bases). Germline CDR1 SGHTA, CDR2 FQGNSA. The CDR3 loop spans 15 amino acids. V was pared by 5 bases and J by 9 bases, with 20 bases between. The CDR3 loop is CASSDRQGRHGEQFF. CDR3 DNA sequence: TGTGCCAGCAGCGACCGGCAGGGCCGTCACGGTGAGCAGTTCTTC.

A few counts support this clonotype. The V gene is TRBV6-2 or TRBV6-3, the J gene TRBJ2-5; D may be TRBD1 or TRBD2 (5 bases each). The V and J ends lost 2 bases and 0 bases respectively, with 13 bases between them. This CDR3 region has 16 residues. CDR1 is MNHEY and CDR2 is SVGEGT in the germline V gene. The CDR3 loop is CASSYRGAGHQETQYF. The CDR3 DNA is TGTGCCAGCAGTTACCGAGGGGCTGGTCACCAAGAGACCCAGTACTTC.

The V and J genes are TRBV28 and TRBJ2-2, with 10 bases lining up with TRBD1. This CDR3 contains 16 residues. Germline CDR1 reads MDHEN; CDR2 reads SYDVKM. V lost 5 bases to trimming and J lost 6 bases; unmatched junction nucleotides: 9. This CDR3 is CASSRPGQGNSGELFF. CDR3 nucleotide sequence: TGTGCCAGCAGTCGTCCGGGACAGGGGAATTCCGGGGAGCTGTTTTTT.

This clonotype was observed a handful of times. This chain joins TRBV25-1 and TRBJ1-2, with D unresolved. Germline CDR1 and CDR2: MGHDK and SYGVNS. The V gene lost 4 bases and the J gene lost 4 bases, with 4 bases spanning the gap. This CDR3 is 11 amino acids long. This CDR3 is CASSATYGYTF. As DNA, the CDR3 is TGTGCCAGCAGTGCAACCTATGGCTACACCTTC.

Ten or more counts support this clonotype. This chain links TRBV5-1 with TRBJ2-3, with D possibly TRBD2 on 5 matching bases. V was pared by 1 base and J by 6 bases, with 15 bases between. CDR3 length: 15 residues. From germline, CDR1 is SGHRS and CDR2 YFSETQ. CDR3 sequence: CASSLMARVGDTQYF. The CDR3 nucleotides read TGCGCCAGCAGCTTGATGGCGCGGGTCGGCGATACGCAGTATTTT.

This clonotype has at least ten counts. V is TRBV6-1 and J is TRBJ2-1, with 11 bases aligning to TRBD2. CDR1 and CDR2 from the germline V gene are MNHNS and SASEGT. The CDR3 contains 15 residues. Trimming at V came to 6 bases and at J to 4 bases, leaving 5 bases not matched to a gene. The CDR3 nucleotides are TGTGCCAGCAGGGTGCTAGCGGGGGGTTACAATGAGCAGTTCTTC. It codes for CASRVLAGGYNEQFF.

This chain connects TRBV28 to TRBJ2-1, with 8 bases lining up with TRBD2. Germline loops: CDR1 MDHEN, CDR2 SYDVKM. Trimming removed 6 bases from V and 5 bases from J; junction bases left unmatched: 3. The CDR3 totals 13 residues. Written as DNA, the CDR3 is TGTGCCAGCAGCCGACTAGCGAACAATGAGCAGTTCTTC. It yields the protein CASSRLANNEQFF. The full variable domain, completed using reference TRBV28 and TRBJ2-1, is DVKVTQSSRYLVKRTGEKVFLECVQDMDHENMFWYRQDPGLGLRLIYFSYDVKMKEKGDIPEGYSVSREKKERFSLILESASTNQTSMYLCASSRLANNEQFFGPGTRLTVL.

The rearrangement joins TRBV7-2 to TRBJ2-1; D could derive from TRBD1 or TRBD2 (5 bases each). The CDR3 runs to 14 residues. Germline values: CDR1 SGHTA, CDR2 FQGNSA. With 5 bases removed from V and 7 bases from J, the gap between germline ends came to 15 bases. CDR3 sequence: CASSLDYWGNEQFF. The CDR3 DNA sequence: TGTGCCAGCAGCCTCGATTATTGGGGGAATGAGCAGTTCTTC.

This clonotype was recorded a few times. The rearrangement joins TRBV19 to TRBJ2-2; no firm D call. Per the germline V gene, CDR1 is LNHDA and CDR2 is SQIVND (reference sequence). This CDR3 region has 12 residues. Trimming left V 7 bases short and J 3 bases short, with 6 bases between. In DNA form, the CDR3 reads TGTGCCAGTACACCGTACACCGGGGAGCTGTTTTTT. Translation gives CASTPYTGELFF.